The present entry profiles one T cell receptor (beta chain) with its context. This record comes from a study of blood T cell repertoires in COVID-19. Across the whole study: From T cells, B-cell-depleted T cells, or PBMCs came the material, which was cDNA or gDNA.

Generated by immunoSEQ multiplex PCR, the TCRdb table keeps only in-frame clones and is missing some. The sample includes about 370,000 clones, approximately 91% of them seen just once. Sequencing was carried out using PBMCs or T cells enriched from blood (not recorded which). The source is a middle-aged woman who had been exposed to COVID-19.

The CDR3 DNA follows: TGCGCCACCAGAGAGGACAGGGGAAAGGAGCAGTACTTC. Protein: CATREDRGKEQYF. V gene TRBV10-1 combines with J gene TRBJ2-7, with 9 bases matching TRBD1. Germline values: CDR1 WNHNN, CDR2 SYGVQD (reference sequence). The CDR3 has 13 residues. The V segment lost 10 bases and the J segment 7 bases; nucleotides outside the gene matches: 11.